A selection of T cell receptor beta chains follows, all from one sample in a study of regulatory T cells in long-lasting Graves disease. TCRdb re-derived calls from the multiplex PCR reads in MiXCR, one entry per CDR3 protein. The table shows 400,000 to 500,000 distinct CDR3 sequences, with about 15% occurring only once. Separately, the same data were catalogued under a study of T cells in Graves' hyperthyroidism and ophthalmopathy.

The sequenced sample was peripheral blood mononuclear cells (PBMCs), obtained at new diagnosis, from a patient treated with antithyroid drugs. Receptors originate from a woman in her twenties or thirties with Graves disease. Each CDR3 is given with its conserved first and last residue. D genes are given only for firm matches.

TRBV6-5,NA,CASSYWDSGANVLTF
TRBV18,NA,CASSQTGDSNQPQHF
TRBV24-1,TRBD1,CATSDWDSYNTGELFF
TRBV19,TRBD2,CASSIDPFGTSSFF
TRBV29-1,NA,CSVERRSSYEQYF
TRBV6-1,NA,CASSEYPRGANTGELFF
TRBV12-3/TRBV12-4,NA,CASSHLEGMNTGELFF
TRBV27,TRBD2,CASSPRGGGYEQYF
TRBV4-2,TRBD1,CASSQVAGTGGSEPQHF
TRBV7-2,NA,CASSYGDLQSSYNEQFF
TRBV5-1,TRBD1,CASSLGTGLTEAFF
TRBV27,NA,CASSLRGLITDTQYF
TRBV7-3,NA,CASSLSGEQFF
TRBV20-1,TRBD1,CSASRTGTFAYNEQFF
TRBV29-1,NA,CSVEGDSYEQYF
TRBV27,TRBD2,CASSTWGSGKTQYF
TRBV4-1,NA,CASSQERTSYNSPLHF
TRBV6-1,NA,CASSELMWGGNQPQHF
TRBV28,NA,CASSARGINQPQHF
TRBV7-2,NA,CASSARGTVSYNEQFF
TRBV28,TRBD2,CASRSPTSGRPYSSYNEQFF
TRBV5-6,TRBD1,CASSSDRLAAFF
TRBV6-1,NA,CASSENRRLWQFF
TRBV4-2,NA,CASSQATTISPTTDTQYF
TRBV11-2,NA,CASSQAQGQPQHF
TRBV12-3/TRBV12-4,TRBD1,CASSVTGVEKLFF
TRBV14,TRBD1,CASSQSDRGNQETQYF
TRBV28,NA,CASSLTDNRGYTF
TRBV25-1,TRBD2,CASSDTSGRAGYEQYF
TRBV12-3/TRBV12-4,NA,CASSLAGVNTGELFF
TRBV12-3/TRBV12-4,TRBD1,CASRRGTGNEKLFF
TRBV5-4,NA,CASSQEADQPQHF
TRBV14,TRBD1,CASSRWTGNEQYF
TRBV10-3,NA,CAVQRAEDEQFF
TRBV28,TRBD1,CASRSPTGTGEGEKLFF
TRBV5-1,TRBD2,CASSDSGRETQYF
TRBV7-2,TRBD1,CASSSTGGYETQYF
TRBV20-1,NA,CSASLPPSSAGRSYNEQFF
TRBV6-1,NA,CASRGEQIYEQYF
TRBV19,NA,CASSITGGSSNEQFF
TRBV3-1,NA,CASSQQAGRTYNEQFF
TRBV20-1,NA,CSARVDSYEQYF
TRBV12-3/TRBV12-4,NA,CASSQQASGYGYTF
TRBV9,NA,CASSPSTGILLYNEQFF
TRBV12-3/TRBV12-4,NA,CASSIQANTEAFF
TRBV28,TRBD1,CASGRTGDYLNTEAFF
TRBV10-3,TRBD1,CAISDGTGNLREQYF
TRBV3-1,NA,CASSQAETGNTEAFF
TRBV28,TRBD2,CASSTSGSGSNEQFF
TRBV10-3,NA,CASGRGGENTEAFF
TRBV6-1,NA,CASSLPRGSYLNTGELFF
TRBV5-5,TRBD1,CASSWRQGPNTEAFF
TRBV20-1,NA,CSVTLQGYGTQYF
TRBV6-5,TRBD1,CASSYPLPGTGPTEAFF